Sequencing of this T cell receptor beta chain was carried out in a study of blood T cell repertoires in COVID-19. Produced via immunoSEQ multiplex PCR; TCRdb's table is partial and in-frame only. The table shows 250,000 to 350,000 clones, with about 90% occurring only once. Trimming took off 5 bases at V and 3 bases at J, with 8 bases between the two ends. CDR1 and CDR2 from the germline V gene are SGHAT and FQNNGV. The CDR3 length is 12 residues. The chain couples TRBV11-2 to TRBJ2-7; no clear D gene. The sequenced sample consisted of PBMCs or T cells enriched from blood (not recorded which). The receptor comes from a woman under 40 who had recovered from COVID-19. The CDR3 nucleotides read TGTGCCAGCAGCCCCCCCGGCTACGAGCAGTACTTC. Translating it yields CASSPPGYEQYF. The entire variable domain, with the rest obtained from reference TRBV11-2 and TRBJ2-7, is as follows: EAGVAQSPRYKIIEKRQSVAFWCNPISGHATLYWYQQILGQGPKLLIQFQNNGVVDDSQLPKDRFSAERLKGVDSTLKIQPAKLEDSAVYLCASSPPGYEQYFGPGTRLTVT.